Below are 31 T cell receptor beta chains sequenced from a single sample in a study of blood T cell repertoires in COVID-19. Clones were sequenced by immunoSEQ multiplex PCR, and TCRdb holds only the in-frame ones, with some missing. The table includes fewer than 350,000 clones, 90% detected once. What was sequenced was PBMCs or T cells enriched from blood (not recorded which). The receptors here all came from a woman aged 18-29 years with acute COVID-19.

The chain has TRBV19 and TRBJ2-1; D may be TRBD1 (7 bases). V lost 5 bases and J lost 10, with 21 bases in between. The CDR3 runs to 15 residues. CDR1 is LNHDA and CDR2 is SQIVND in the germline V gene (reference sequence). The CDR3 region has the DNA TGTGCCAGTAGTCACAGGGGAGGTCAGACAGGGGAGCAGTTCTTC. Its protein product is CASSHRGGQTGEQFF.

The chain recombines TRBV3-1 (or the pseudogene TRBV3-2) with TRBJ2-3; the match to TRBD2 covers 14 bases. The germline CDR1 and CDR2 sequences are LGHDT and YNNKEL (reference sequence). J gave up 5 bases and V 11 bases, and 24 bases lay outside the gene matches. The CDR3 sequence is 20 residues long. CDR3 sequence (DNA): TGTGCCCGCTCAGGGGGGACTAGCGGGAGTTGTTGGGACGACAGAGATACGCAGTATTTT. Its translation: CARSGGTSGSCWDDRDTQYF.

CDR3 residues: CASSSPRTSGNPSYEQYF. CDR3 sequence (DNA): TGTGCCAGCAGCTCCCCGAGGACTAGCGGTAACCCTTCCTACGAGCAGTACTTC. This chain links TRBV7-8 with TRBJ2-7; 10 bases are a match to TRBD2. The length of the CDR3 is 18 residues. Looked up from germline, CDR1 is SGHVS and CDR2 is FQNEAQ. The V segment lost 4 bases and the J segment 1 base; nucleotides outside the gene matches: 13.

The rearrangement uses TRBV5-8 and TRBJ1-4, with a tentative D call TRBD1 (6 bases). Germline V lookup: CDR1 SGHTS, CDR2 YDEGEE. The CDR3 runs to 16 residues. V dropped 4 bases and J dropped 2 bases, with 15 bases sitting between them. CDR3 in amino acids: CASSRTVGNTNEKLFF. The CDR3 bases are TGTGCCAGCAGCCGGACAGTGGGAAATACTAATGAAAAACTGTTTTTT.

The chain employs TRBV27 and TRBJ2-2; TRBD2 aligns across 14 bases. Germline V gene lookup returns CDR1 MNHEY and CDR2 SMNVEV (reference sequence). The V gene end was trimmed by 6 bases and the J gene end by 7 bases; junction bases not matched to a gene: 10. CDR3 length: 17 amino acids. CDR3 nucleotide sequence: TGTGCCAGCAGCTCGCCCGGGACTAGCGGGAGCTTCGGGGAGCTGTTTTTT. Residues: CASSSPGTSGSFGELFF.

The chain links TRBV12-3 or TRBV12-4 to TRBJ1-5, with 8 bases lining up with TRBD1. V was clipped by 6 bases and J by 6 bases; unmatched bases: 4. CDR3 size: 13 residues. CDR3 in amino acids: CASRQGASQPQHF. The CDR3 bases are TGTGCCAGCAGGCAGGGGGCTAGTCAGCCCCAGCATTTT.

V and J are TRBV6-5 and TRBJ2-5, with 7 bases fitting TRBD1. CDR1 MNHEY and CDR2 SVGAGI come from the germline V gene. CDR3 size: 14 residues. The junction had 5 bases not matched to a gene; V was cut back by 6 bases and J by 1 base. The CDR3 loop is CASRRGQLQETQYF. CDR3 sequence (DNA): TGTGCCAGCAGGAGGGGACAGCTCCAAGAGACCCAGTACTTC.

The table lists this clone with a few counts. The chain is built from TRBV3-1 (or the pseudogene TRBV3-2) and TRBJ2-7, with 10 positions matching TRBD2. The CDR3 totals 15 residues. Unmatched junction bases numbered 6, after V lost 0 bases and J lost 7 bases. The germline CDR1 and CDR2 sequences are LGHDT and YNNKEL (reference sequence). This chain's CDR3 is CASSQDPSGSREQYF. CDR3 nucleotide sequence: TGTGCCAGCAGCCAAGATCCTAGCGGGAGTCGAGAGCAGTACTTC.

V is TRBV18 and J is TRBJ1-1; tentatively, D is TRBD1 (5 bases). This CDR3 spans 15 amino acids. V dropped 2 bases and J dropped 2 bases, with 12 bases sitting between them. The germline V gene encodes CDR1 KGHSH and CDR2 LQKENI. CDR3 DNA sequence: TGTGCCAGCTCACCAGGGCAGGGCGACAACACTGAAGCTTTCTTT. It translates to CASSPGQGDNTEAFF.

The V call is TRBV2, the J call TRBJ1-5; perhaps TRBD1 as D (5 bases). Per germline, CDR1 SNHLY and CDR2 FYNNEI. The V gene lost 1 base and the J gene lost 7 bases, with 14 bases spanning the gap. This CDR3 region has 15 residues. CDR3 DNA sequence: TGTGCCAGCAGTGAAGGGAGGGGAACTGGGCAGCCCCAGCATTTT. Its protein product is CASSEGRGTGQPQHF.

The CDR3 sequence is CASSHDPRAHEQYF. The CDR3 coding sequence is TGTGCCAGCAGCCACGACCCCAGGGCCCACGAGCAGTACTTC. The rearrangement links TRBV6-5 to TRBJ2-7; D perhaps matches TRBD1 (5 bases). The length of the CDR3 is 14 residues. Germline CDR1 is MNHEY and CDR2 is SVGAGI. V was cut by 6 bases and J by 5 bases, with 17 bases left in between.

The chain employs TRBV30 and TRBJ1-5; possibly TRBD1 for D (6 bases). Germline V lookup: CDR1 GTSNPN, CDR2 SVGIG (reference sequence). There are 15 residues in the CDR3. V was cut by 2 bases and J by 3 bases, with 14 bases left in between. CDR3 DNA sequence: TGTGCCTGGAGTCGCGAACAGGGCCTCAATCAGCCCCAGCATTTT. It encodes CAWSREQGLNQPQHF.

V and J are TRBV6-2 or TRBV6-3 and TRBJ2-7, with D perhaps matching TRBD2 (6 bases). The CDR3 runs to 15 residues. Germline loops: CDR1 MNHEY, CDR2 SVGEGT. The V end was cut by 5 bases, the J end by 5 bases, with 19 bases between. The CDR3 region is CASSPLFGRENEQYF. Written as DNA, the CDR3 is TGTGCCAGCAGTCCGTTGTTCGGGCGGGAAAACGAGCAGTACTTC.

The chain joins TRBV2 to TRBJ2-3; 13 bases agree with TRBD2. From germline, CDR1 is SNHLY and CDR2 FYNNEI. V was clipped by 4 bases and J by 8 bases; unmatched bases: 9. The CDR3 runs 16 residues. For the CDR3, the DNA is TGTGCCAGCAGTGCCAGACTAGCGGGAGGAAGAGGTACGCAGTATTTT. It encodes CASSARLAGGRGTQYF.

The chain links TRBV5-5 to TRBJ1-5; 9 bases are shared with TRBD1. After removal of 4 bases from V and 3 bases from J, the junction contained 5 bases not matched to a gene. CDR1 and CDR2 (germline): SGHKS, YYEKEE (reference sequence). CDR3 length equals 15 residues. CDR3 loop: CASSRGQGTNQPQHF. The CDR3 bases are TGTGCCAGCAGCCGTGGACAGGGGACCAATCAGCCCCAGCATTTT.

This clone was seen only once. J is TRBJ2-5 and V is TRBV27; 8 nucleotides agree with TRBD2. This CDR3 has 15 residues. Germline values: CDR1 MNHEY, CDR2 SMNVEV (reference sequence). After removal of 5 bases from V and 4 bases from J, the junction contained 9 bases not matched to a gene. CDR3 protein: CASSEGLVGRETQYF. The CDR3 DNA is TGTGCCAGCAGTGAGGGACTAGTAGGACGAGAGACCCAGTACTTC.

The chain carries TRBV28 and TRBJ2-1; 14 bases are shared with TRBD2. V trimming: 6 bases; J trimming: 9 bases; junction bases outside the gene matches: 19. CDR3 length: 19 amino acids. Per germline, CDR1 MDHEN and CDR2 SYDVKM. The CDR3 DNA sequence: TGTGCCAGCAGCCCAGTCCTGGGGACTAGCGGGAGTTGGTTCAGTGAGCAGTTCTTC. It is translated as CASSPVLGTSGSWFSEQFF. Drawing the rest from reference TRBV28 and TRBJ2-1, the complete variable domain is DVKVTQSSRYLVKRTGEKVFLECVQDMDHENMFWYRQDPGLGLRLIYFSYDVKMKEKGDIPEGYSVSREKKERFSLILESASTNQTSMYLCASSPVLGTSGSWFSEQFFGPGTRLTVL.

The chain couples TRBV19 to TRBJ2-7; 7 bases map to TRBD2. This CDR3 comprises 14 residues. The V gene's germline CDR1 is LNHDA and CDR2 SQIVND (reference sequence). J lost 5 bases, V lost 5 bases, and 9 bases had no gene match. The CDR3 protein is CASSHGGRVNEQYF. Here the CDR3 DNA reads TGTGCCAGTAGTCACGGCGGGAGAGTTAACGAGCAGTACTTC.

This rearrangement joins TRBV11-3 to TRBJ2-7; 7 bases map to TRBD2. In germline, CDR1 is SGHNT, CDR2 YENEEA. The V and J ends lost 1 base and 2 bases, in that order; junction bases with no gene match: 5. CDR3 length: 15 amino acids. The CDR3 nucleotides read TGTGCCAGCAGCTTAGGCGGGAGCTCAACCTACGAGCAGTACTTC. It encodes CASSLGGSSTYEQYF.

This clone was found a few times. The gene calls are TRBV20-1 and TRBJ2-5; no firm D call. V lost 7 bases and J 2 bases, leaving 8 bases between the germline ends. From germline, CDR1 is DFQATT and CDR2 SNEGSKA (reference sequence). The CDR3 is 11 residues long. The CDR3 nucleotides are TGCAGTGTGCCCAGACAAGAGACCCAGTACTTC. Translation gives CSVPRQETQYF.

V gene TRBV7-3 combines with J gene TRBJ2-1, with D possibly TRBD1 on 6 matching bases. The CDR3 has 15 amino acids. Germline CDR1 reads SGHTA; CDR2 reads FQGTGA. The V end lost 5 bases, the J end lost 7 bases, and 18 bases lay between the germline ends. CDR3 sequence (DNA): TGTGCCAGCAGCCCACCGGGTAGGGGGTTGAATGAGCAGTTCTTC. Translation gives CASSPPGRGLNEQFF.

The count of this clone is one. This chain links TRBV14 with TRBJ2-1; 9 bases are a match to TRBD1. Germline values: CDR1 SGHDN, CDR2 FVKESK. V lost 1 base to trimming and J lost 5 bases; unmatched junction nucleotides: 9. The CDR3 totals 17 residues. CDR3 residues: CASSQAGGTGFDNEQFF. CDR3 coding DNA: TGTGCCAGCAGCCAAGCGGGCGGGACAGGGTTTGACAATGAGCAGTTCTTC.

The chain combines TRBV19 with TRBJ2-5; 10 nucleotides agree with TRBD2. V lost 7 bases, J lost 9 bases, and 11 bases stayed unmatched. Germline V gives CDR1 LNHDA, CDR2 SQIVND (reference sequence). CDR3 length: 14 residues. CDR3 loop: CASNLAGASWAQYF. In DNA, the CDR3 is TGTGCCAGTAATCTAGCGGGGGCATCCTGGGCCCAGTACTTC.

As DNA, the CDR3 is TGTGCCGGATTACGAGGGGGTACTAATGAAAAACTGTTTTTT. Translating it yields CAGLRGGTNEKLFF. The rearrangement joins TRBV30 to TRBJ1-4; maybe TRBD1 (6 bases). The CDR3 length is 14 residues. From germline, CDR1 is GTSNPN and CDR2 SVGIG (reference sequence). Trimming took off 8 bases at V and 2 bases at J, with 15 bases between the two ends. The variable domain in full, completed from reference TRBV30 and TRBJ1-4, reads SQTIHQWPATLVQPVGSPLSLECTVEGTSNPNLYWYRQAAGRGLQLLFYSVGIGQISSEVPQNLSASRPQDRQFILSSKKLLLSDSGFYLCAGLRGGTNEKLFFGSGTQLSVL.

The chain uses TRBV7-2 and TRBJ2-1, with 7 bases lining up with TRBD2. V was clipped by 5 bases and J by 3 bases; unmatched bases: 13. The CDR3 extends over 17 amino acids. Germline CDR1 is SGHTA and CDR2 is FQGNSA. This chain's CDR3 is CASSVGLGGSIYNEQFF. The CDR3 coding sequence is TGTGCCAGCAGCGTAGGACTAGGCGGGAGTATCTACAATGAGCAGTTCTTC.

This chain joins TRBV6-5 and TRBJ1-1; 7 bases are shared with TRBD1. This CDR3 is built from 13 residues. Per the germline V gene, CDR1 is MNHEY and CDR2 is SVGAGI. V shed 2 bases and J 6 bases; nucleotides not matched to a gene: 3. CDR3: CASSYRGLPEAFF. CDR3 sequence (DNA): TGTGCCAGCAGTTACAGGGGGCTGCCTGAAGCTTTCTTT.

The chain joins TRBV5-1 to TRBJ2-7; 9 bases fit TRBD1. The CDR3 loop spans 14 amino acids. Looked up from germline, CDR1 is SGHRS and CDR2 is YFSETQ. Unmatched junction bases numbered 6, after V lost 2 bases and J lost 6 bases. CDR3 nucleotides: TGCGCCAGCAGCTTTGGGACAGGGCTCGGCGAGCAGTACTTC. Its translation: CASSFGTGLGEQYF.

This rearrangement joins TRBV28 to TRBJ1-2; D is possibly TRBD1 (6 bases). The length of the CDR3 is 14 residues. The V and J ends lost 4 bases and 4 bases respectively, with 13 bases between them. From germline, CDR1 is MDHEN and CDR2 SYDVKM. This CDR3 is CASSSRGYGYGYTF. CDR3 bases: TGTGCCAGCAGTTCCAGGGGTTATGGCTATGGCTACACCTTC.

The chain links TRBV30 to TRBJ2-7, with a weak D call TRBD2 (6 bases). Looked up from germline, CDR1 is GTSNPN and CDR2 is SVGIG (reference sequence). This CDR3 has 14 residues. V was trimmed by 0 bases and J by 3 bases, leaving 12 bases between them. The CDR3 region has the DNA TGTGCCTGGAGTGTCGGCGGGGCCCTCTACGAGCAGTACTTC. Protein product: CAWSVGGALYEQYF.

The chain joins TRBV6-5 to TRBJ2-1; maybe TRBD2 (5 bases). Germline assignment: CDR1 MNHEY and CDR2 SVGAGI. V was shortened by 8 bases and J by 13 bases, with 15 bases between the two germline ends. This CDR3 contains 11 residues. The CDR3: CASGMLAAQFF. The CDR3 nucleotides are TGTGCCAGCGGGATGCTAGCCGCCCAGTTCTTC.

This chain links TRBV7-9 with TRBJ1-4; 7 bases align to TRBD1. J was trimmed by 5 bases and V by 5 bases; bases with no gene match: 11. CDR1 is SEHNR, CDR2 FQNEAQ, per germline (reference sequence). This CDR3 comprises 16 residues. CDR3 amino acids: CASSPPTGRLNEKLFF. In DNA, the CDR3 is TGTGCCAGCAGCCCTCCGACAGGGAGACTCAATGAAAAACTGTTTTTT. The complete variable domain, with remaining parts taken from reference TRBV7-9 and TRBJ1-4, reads DTGVSQNPRHKITKRGQNVTFRCDPISEHNRLYWYRQTLGQGPEFLTYFQNEAQLEKSRLLSDRFSAERPKGSFSTLEIQRTEQGDSAMYLCASSPPTGRLNEKLFFGSGTQLSVL.